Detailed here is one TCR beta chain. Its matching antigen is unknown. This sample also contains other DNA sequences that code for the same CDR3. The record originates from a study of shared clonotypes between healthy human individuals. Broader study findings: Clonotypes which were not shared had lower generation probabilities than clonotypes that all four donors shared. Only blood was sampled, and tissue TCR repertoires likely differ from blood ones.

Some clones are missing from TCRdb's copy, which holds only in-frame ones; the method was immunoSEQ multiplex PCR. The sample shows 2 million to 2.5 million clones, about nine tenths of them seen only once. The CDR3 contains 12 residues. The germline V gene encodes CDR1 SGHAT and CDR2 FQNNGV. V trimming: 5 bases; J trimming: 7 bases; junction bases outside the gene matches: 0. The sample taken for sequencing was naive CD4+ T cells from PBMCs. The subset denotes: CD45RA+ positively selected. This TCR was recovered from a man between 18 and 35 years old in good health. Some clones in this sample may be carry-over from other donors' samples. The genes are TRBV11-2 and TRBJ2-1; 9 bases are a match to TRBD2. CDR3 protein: CASSLAGNEQFF. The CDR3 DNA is TGTGCCAGCAGCCTAGCGGGAAATGAGCAGTTCTTC.